This TCR beta chain was captured in a study of low-dose radiotherapy and immunotherapy resistance in tumors. Looking at the study overall: Nivolumab was given to patients as a 240 mg flat dose every two weeks, and ipilimumab at 1 mg/kg every six weeks. Both were delivered intravenously. TRAV- and TRBV-specific primers were used for first-strand cDNA, which covered alpha and beta chains.

V was cut by 8 bases and J by 1 base, with 7 bases left in between. The CDR3 totals 12 residues. Germline V gene sequence: CDR1 MNHEY, CDR2 SVGEGT. This clonotype was seen repeatedly, ten times or more. The TCRs were subjected to amplification over about 19 PCR cycles employing a constant-region primer in conjunction with a V-primer adapter. From the reads, TCRdb called clonotypes with MiXCR, one entry per CDR3 protein. The table includes 50,000 or so distinct CDR3 sequences, approximately 35% detected once. Time point denoted: after trial treatment. Treatment indicated: LDRT plus nivolumab, ipilimumab, low-dose cyclophosphamide and aspirin (RACIN trial).

This TCR derives from a male donor with rectosigmoid adenocarcinoma. The chain employs TRBV6-2 or TRBV6-3 and TRBJ2-3, with unresolved D. Sample: PBMCs, taken after low-dose radiotherapy plus immunotherapy. CDR3 loop: CASLAGTDTQYF. The CDR3 bases are TGTGCCAGCTTAGCAGGCACAGATACGCAGTATTTT.